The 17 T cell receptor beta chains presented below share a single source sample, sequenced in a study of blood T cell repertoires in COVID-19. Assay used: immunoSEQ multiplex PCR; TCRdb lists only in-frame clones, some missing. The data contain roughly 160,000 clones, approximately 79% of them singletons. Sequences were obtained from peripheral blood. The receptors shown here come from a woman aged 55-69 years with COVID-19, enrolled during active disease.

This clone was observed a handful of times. This CDR3 reads CASSVVGSGYTF. DNA of the CDR3: TGTGCCAGCAGCGTAGTTGGGAGTGGCTACACCTTC. The chain uses TRBV9 and TRBJ1-2; no reliable D call. The germline V gene has CDR1 SGDLS and CDR2 YYNGEE. Deletions cut 0 bases from V and 7 bases from J, with 7 bases between. This CDR3 has 12 amino acids.

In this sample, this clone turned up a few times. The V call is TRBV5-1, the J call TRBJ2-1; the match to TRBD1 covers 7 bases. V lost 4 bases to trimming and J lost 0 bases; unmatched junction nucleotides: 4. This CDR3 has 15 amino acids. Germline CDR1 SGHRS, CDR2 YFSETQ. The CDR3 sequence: CASSQDRSSYNEQFF. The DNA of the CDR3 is TGCGCCAGCAGCCAGGACAGGAGCTCCTACAATGAGCAGTTCTTC.

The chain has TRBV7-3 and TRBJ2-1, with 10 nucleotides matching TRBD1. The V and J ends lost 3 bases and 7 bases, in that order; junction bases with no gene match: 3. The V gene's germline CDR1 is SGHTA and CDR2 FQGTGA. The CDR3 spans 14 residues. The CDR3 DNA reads TGTGCCAGCAGCTTCGACAGGGGGCGTAATGAGCAGTTCTTC. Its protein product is CASSFDRGRNEQFF.

The CDR3 DNA sequence: TGTGCCAGCAGCGCCCTACAGGGGGCGGGGAATGAGCAGTTCTTC. It specifies CASSALQGAGNEQFF. This sequence joins TRBV2 and TRBJ2-1; 9 bases fit TRBD1. Germline V gene sequence: CDR1 SNHLY, CDR2 FYNNEI. V trimming: 6 bases; J trimming: 7 bases; junction bases outside the gene matches: 10. The CDR3 contains 15 residues.

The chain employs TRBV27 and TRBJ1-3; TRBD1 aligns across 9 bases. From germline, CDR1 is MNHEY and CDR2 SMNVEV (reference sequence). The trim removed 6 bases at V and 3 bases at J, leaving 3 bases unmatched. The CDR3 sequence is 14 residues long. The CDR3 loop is CASRTGGDGNTIYF. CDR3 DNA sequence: TGTGCCAGCAGAACAGGGGGCGATGGAAACACCATATATTTT.

Written as DNA, the CDR3 is TGTGCCAGCAGCTTAGCGTCTGCGGGGGAGACCCAGTACTTC. The encoded protein is CASSLASAGETQYF. The rearrangement links TRBV7-8 to TRBJ2-5; tentative D call: TRBD2 (6 bases). The CDR3 is 14 residues long. Trimming took off 0 bases at V and 5 bases at J, with 10 bases between the two ends. Germline-derived CDR1 and CDR2 are SGHVS and FQNEAQ. Full variable domain (rest looked up from reference TRBV7-8 and TRBJ2-5): GAGVSQSPRYKVAKRGQDVALRCDPISGHVSLFWYQQALGQGPEFLTYFQNEAQLDKSGLPSDRFFAERPEGSVSTLKIQRTQQEDSAVYLCASSLASAGETQYFGPGTRLLVL.

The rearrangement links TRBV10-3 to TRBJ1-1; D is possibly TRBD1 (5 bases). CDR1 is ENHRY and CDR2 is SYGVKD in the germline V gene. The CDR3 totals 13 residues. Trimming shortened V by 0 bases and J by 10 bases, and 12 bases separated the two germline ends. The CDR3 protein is CAISESGTEGAFF. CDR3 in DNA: TGTGCCATCAGTGAGTCGGGGACTGAGGGAGCTTTCTTT.

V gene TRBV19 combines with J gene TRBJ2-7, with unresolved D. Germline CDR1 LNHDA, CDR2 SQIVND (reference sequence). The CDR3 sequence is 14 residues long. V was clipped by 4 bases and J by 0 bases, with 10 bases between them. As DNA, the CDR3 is TGTGCCAGTAGTAAGCAGGCAAACTCCTACGAGCAGTACGTC. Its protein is CASSKQANSYEQYV.

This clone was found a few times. In DNA form, the CDR3 reads TGTGCCAGCAGCCCGAATCCAGCCCGGGATGAGCAGTTCTTC. Its translation: CASSPNPARDEQFF. The gene calls are TRBV7-9 and TRBJ2-1; the D is unclear. Trimming cost V 5 bases and J 8 bases, with 16 bases left between them. The CDR3 is 14 residues long. Germline values: CDR1 SEHNR, CDR2 FQNEAQ (reference sequence).

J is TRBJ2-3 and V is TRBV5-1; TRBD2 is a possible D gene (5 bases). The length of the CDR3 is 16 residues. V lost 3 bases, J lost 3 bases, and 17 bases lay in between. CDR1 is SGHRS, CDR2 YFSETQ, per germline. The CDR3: CASSWGRSRGTDTQYF. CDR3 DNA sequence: TGCGCCAGCAGCTGGGGTAGGAGCCGGGGAACAGATACGCAGTATTTT. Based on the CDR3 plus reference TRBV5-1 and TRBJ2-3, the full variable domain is KAGVTQTPRYLIKTRGQQVTLSCSPISGHRSVSWYQQTPGQGLQFLFEYFSETQRNKGNFPGRFSGRQFSNSRSEMNVSTLELGDSALYLCASSWGRSRGTDTQYFGPGTRLTVL.

The CDR3 nucleotides read TGCAGTGCTTCCCAGGGGGAGACCCAGTACTTC. This gives the protein CSASQGETQYF. The genes are TRBV20-1 and TRBJ2-5; D is perhaps TRBD1 (6 bases). Looked up from germline, CDR1 is DFQATT and CDR2 is SNEGSKA (reference sequence). Between the trimmed V and J ends, which lost 5 bases and 5 bases, there was a span of 9 bases. The CDR3 is 11 residues long.

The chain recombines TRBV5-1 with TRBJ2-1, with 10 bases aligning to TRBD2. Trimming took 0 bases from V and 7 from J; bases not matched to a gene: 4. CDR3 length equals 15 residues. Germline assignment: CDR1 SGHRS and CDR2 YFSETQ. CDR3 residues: CASSLEAGGHNEQFF. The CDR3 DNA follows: TGCGCCAGCAGCTTGGAAGCGGGGGGGCATAATGAGCAGTTCTTC. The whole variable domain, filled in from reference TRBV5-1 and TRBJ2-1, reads KAGVTQTPRYLIKTRGQQVTLSCSPISGHRSVSWYQQTPGQGLQFLFEYFSETQRNKGNFPGRFSGRQFSNSRSEMNVSTLELGDSALYLCASSLEAGGHNEQFFGPGTRLTVL.

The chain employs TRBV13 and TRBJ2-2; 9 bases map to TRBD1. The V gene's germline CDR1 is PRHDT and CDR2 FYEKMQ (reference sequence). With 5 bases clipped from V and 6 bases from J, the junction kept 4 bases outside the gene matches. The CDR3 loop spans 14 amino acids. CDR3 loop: CASSEGQGPGELFF. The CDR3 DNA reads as TGTGCCAGCAGCGAAGGACAGGGGCCCGGGGAGCTGTTTTTT.

CDR3 DNA sequence: TGTGCCAGCAGCCCCTCGGTCGGGGGTCTCGGCTACACCTTC. Protein: CASSPSVGGLGYTF. V gene TRBV7-9 combines with J gene TRBJ1-2; the D gene is possibly TRBD1 (5 bases). The ends were cut back, 5 bases at V and 8 bases at J, with 18 bases in the middle. Germline V gene data show CDR1 as SEHNR and CDR2 as FQNEAQ (reference sequence). The CDR3 is made up of 14 amino acids.

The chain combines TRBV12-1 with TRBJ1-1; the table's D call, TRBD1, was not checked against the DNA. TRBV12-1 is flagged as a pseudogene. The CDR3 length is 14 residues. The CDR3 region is CASSFEVRGTEAFF. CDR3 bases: TGTGCCAGCAGCTTTGAAGTCAGGGGCACTGAAGCTTTCTTT.

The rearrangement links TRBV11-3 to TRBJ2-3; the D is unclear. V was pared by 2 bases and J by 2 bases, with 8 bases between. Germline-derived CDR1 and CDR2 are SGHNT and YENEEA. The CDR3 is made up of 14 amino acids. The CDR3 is CASSLSSDTDTQYF. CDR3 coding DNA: TGTGCCAGCAGCTTATCAAGCGACACAGATACGCAGTATTTT. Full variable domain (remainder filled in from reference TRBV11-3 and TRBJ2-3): EAGVVQSPRYKIIEKKQPVAFWCNPISGHNTLYWYLQNLGQGPELLIRYENEEAVDDSQLPKDRFSAERLKGVDSTLKIQPAELGDSAVYLCASSLSSDTDTQYFGPGTRLTVL.

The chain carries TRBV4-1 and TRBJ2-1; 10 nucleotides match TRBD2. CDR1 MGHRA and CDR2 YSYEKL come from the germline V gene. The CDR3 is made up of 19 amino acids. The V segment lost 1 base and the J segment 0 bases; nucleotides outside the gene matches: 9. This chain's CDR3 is CASSQVNSGGPPSYNEQFF. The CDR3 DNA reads TGCGCCAGCAGCCAAGTAAATAGCGGGGGGCCACCCTCCTACAATGAGCAGTTCTTC.